The present TCR beta chain was sequenced within a study of cytomegalovirus exposure and HLA in healthy donors. Study outcomes and limitations: In a later analysis, first-cohort TCR clusters were found to tend to co-occur in the approximately 120 validation repertoires.

The method was immunoSEQ multiplex PCR; TCRdb's version includes in-frame clones alone and lacks a portion of them. The repertoire holds around 71,000 clones, with roughly 94% as singletons. The CDR3 has 18 amino acids. Germline V gives CDR1 SGHRS, CDR2 YFSETQ. Losses at the gene ends were 4 bases for V and 3 bases for J; bases not matched to a gene: 19. Concerning this clone itself: The antigen is unknown.

The chain uses TRBV5-1 and TRBJ2-7; 7 bases line up with TRBD1. The receptor comes from a man aged 18 to 29 in good health and CMV-seropositive. Sequencing used PBMCs. The CDR3 here is CASSPYSGTAALHYEQYF. The CDR3 DNA reads TGCGCCAGCAGCCCTTACTCCGGGACAGCAGCCTTACACTACGAGCAGTACTTC.